One sample yielded the 30 T cell receptor beta chains listed below, sequenced in a study of immune heterogeneity within non-small cell lung tumors. TCR beta CDR3 regions came from multiplex PCR with 32 forward V and 13 reverse J primers. TCRdb processed the multiplex PCR reads anew with MiXCR; each CDR3 protein has one entry. This table has roughly 3,000 distinct CDR3 sequences, 41% appearing once. Per sample, 600 ng of bulk tumor genomic DNA was the template used. Several biopsies were spaced far apart within each primary tumor and obtained as surgery took place. Patients underwent curative surgery for untreated, newly diagnosed non-small cell lung cancer. The source material was lung tumor tissue. Receptors originate from a woman in her 50s with non-small cell lung cancer.

The chain couples TRBV24-1 to TRBJ2-1; tentatively, D is TRBD1 or TRBD2 (6 bases each). Trimming shortened V by 2 bases and J by 8 bases, and 18 bases separated the two germline ends. Germline-derived CDR1 and CDR2 are KGHDR and SFDVKD. This CDR3 contains 16 residues. CDR3 amino acids: CATSDWGASETDEQFF. The CDR3 DNA reads TGTGCCACCAGTGATTGGGGGGCTAGCGAGACTGATGAGCAGTTCTTC.

In its sample, this clonotype is medium-sized. This chain joins TRBV12-3 or TRBV12-4 and TRBJ1-1; D ambiguous. This CDR3 region has 14 residues. V was pared by 6 bases and J by 4 bases, with 15 bases between. In DNA, the CDR3 is TGTGCCAGCAGCCGTAATACCCGGGGCACTGAAGCTTTCTTT. Amino acids: CASSRNTRGTEAFF.

The genes are TRBV4-3 and TRBJ2-1; D is uncertain. Germline V gene data show CDR1 as LGHNA and CDR2 as YSLEER. The CDR3 consists of 12 residues. Trimming cost V 0 bases and J 9 bases, with 6 bases left between them. The CDR3 region has the DNA TGCGCCAGCAGCCAAGATCGTGTTGAGCAGTTCTTC. The encoded protein is CASSQDRVEQFF.

In the case of this clonotype: A much larger clone is a single base away; this may be a read error. J is TRBJ2-7 and V is TRBV28; TRBD2 is a possible D gene (5 bases). This CDR3 is 16 amino acids long. The germline gives CDR1 MDHEN, CDR2 SYDVKM. CDR3 DNA: TGTGCCGGCAGTACCTCCCGGGATCATCGGCGGTACGAGCAGTACTTC. Its protein product is CAGSTSRDHRRYEQYF.

The chain links TRBV2 to TRBJ2-1; no firm D call. V lost 1 base and J 10 bases, leaving 5 bases between the germline ends. The CDR3 has 11 amino acids. Per the germline V gene, CDR1 is SNHLY and CDR2 is FYNNEI. The CDR3 here is CASSEGPEQFF. CDR3 nucleotide sequence: TGTGCCAGCAGTGAAGGTCCAGAGCAGTTCTTC.

This clonotype is labeled as large. V gene TRBV7-8 combines with J gene TRBJ2-7, with 12 bases aligning to TRBD2. J gave up 5 bases and V 4 bases, and 12 bases lay outside the gene matches. Germline V gene data show CDR1 as SGHVS and CDR2 as FQNEAQ. The length of the CDR3 is 17 residues. The CDR3 nucleotides read TGTGCCAGCAGCTCAATTCCCTGGACTAGCGGGATCAACGAGCAGTACTTC. Its translation is CASSSIPWTSGINEQYF.

This clonotype is termed medium-sized. This CDR3 reads CASSFDPGTGYFEQYF. In DNA form, the CDR3 reads TGTGCCAGCAGTTTCGACCCCGGGACAGGGTACTTCGAGCAGTACTTC. The chain joins TRBV28 to TRBJ2-7; the match to TRBD1 covers 9 bases. The V and J ends lost 3 bases and 6 bases, in that order; junction bases with no gene match: 12. The germline V gene encodes CDR1 MDHEN and CDR2 SYDVKM. The CDR3 is made up of 16 amino acids.

With respect to this clonotype: A read error may explain this, as a much larger clone is one base away. This chain links TRBV18 with TRBJ2-2; D possibly matches TRBD1 or TRBD2 (5 bases each). Germline CDR1 and CDR2: KGHSH and LQKENI. This CDR3 comprises 15 residues. In DNA form, the CDR3 reads TGTGCCAGCTCACCACGAGGACTCGGGGCCGGGCAGCTGTTTTTT. Its protein is CASSPRGLGAGQLFF.

By its share, this clonotype is medium-sized. The J gene is TRBJ2-1, the V gene TRBV11-2, with 9 bases matching TRBD1. Trimming removed 5 bases from V and 1 base from J; junction bases left unmatched: 12. Germline assignment: CDR1 SGHAT and CDR2 FQNNGV. CDR3 length: 18 residues. The CDR3, as DNA: TGTGCCAGCAGCCCGCCGGGACAGGGATTCGGGTCCTACAATGAGCAGTTCTTC. Translation: CASSPPGQGFGSYNEQFF.

This clonotype is categorized as large. The J gene is TRBJ1-3, the V gene TRBV5-1; D not certain. Germline values: CDR1 SGHRS, CDR2 YFSETQ. The CDR3 contains 15 residues. V lost 2 bases, J lost 0 bases, and 9 bases lay in between. CDR3 sequence reads: CASSLTQSSGNTIYF. The DNA of the CDR3 is TGCGCCAGCAGCTTAACCCAAAGCTCTGGAAACACCATATATTTT.

By share of the sample, this clonotype is medium-sized. This sequence joins TRBV6-1 and TRBJ1-5; D is possibly TRBD1 (6 bases). The CDR3 runs 15 residues. The germline gives CDR1 MNHNS, CDR2 SASEGT. V was trimmed by 4 bases and J by 3 bases, leaving 13 bases between them. The CDR3 loop is CASSGGDTDNQPQHF. In DNA, the CDR3 is TGTGCCAGCAGTGGGGGGGACACGGACAATCAGCCCCAGCATTTT.

By share of the sample, this clonotype is medium-sized. The chain joins TRBV12-3 or TRBV12-4 to TRBJ2-5; D ambiguous. The CDR3 has 14 residues. V was trimmed by 4 bases and J by 4 bases, leaving 13 bases between them. This chain's CDR3 is CASSSSKGPETQYF. In DNA form, the CDR3 reads TGTGCCAGCAGTTCCTCTAAAGGGCCAGAGACCCAGTACTTC.

To note about this clonotype: The junction and the germline gene differ at one end; a read error may be behind it. This chain connects TRBV5-1 to TRBJ1-1, with 8 bases that match TRBD1. Germline assignment: CDR1 SGHRS and CDR2 YFSETQ. The CDR3 has 13 amino acids. The CDR3 DNA is TGCGCCAGTCGTGCAGGGGGCTCTACTGAATCTTTCTTT. As protein: CASRAGGSTESFF.

The chain recombines TRBV20-1 with TRBJ2-2, with a possible D match to TRBD2 (5 bases). Trimming stripped 2 bases from V and 5 bases from J, with 15 bases between. CDR3 length: 15 amino acids. The germline CDR1 and CDR2 sequences are DFQATT and SNEGSKA (reference sequence). The CDR3 is CSARRVRVSTGELFF. The CDR3 coding sequence is TGCAGTGCTAGAAGGGTGAGGGTCTCGACCGGGGAGCTGTTTTTT.

This clonotype rates as medium-sized. The genes are TRBV10-2 and TRBJ1-5; TRBD1 agrees at 8 bases. This CDR3 contains 16 residues. V lost 2 bases and J lost 8; bases outside the gene matches: 11. Germline CDR1 is WSHSY and CDR2 is SAAADI. The DNA of the CDR3 is TGCGCCAGCAGTGAGGTCGTGACAGGGGCGGTGGAGCCCCAGCATTTT. Amino acids: CASSEVVTGAVEPQHF.

By share of the sample, this clonotype is medium-sized. The genes are TRBV27 and TRBJ1-2; D remains unclear. CDR1 is MNHEY, CDR2 SMNVEV, per germline (reference sequence). CDR3 length: 16 residues. Trimming removed 0 bases at V and 4 bases at J, with 15 bases between. The CDR3 is CASSLSLSGTPYGYTF. The CDR3 nucleotides read TGTGCCAGCAGTTTATCTCTCTCGGGCACCCCCTATGGCTACACCTTC.

By proportion, this clonotype is medium-sized (0.01 to 0.1%). The chain links TRBV7-9 to TRBJ1-2; D is ambiguous. The CDR3 extends over 15 amino acids. Germline CDR1 SEHNR, CDR2 FQNEAQ (reference sequence). The V gene lost 5 bases and the J gene lost 2 bases, with 15 bases spanning the gap. CDR3 DNA sequence: TGTGCCAGCAGCACAATGGTCTCGAGGAACTATGGCTACACCTTC. Its translation: CASSTMVSRNYGYTF. Variable domain in full (rest from reference TRBV7-9 and TRBJ1-2): DTGVSQNPRHKITKRGQNVTFRCDPISEHNRLYWYRQTLGQGPEFLTYFQNEAQLEKSRLLSDRFSAERPKGSFSTLEIQRTEQGDSAMYLCASSTMVSRNYGYTFGSGTRLTVV.

The chain couples TRBV19 to TRBJ2-7; 8 positions agree with TRBD2. CDR3 length equals 13 residues. The V and J ends lost 3 bases and 3 bases, in that order; junction bases with no gene match: 1. Germline-derived CDR1 and CDR2 are LNHDA and SQIVND (reference sequence). CDR3 amino acids: CASSMSGSYEQYF. As DNA, the CDR3 is TGTGCCAGTAGTATGAGCGGGAGCTACGAGCAGTACTTC.

The table lists this clonotype with a count of one. The V call is TRBV19, the J call TRBJ1-2; 8 bases line up with TRBD1. Germline CDR1 and CDR2: LNHDA and SQIVND (reference sequence). The CDR3 is 14 amino acids. V gave up 3 bases and J gave up 2 bases; unmatched junction bases: 2. CDR3 sequence reads: CASSIRGRNYGYTF. The CDR3 DNA is TGTGCCAGTAGTATCAGGGGGCGAAACTATGGCTACACCTTC.

J is TRBJ2-6 and V is TRBV4-2; tentative D call: TRBD1 (5 bases). V shed 5 bases and J shed 3 bases, with 11 bases lying between them. CDR3 size: 15 residues. Germline V gives CDR1 LGHNA, CDR2 YNFKEQ. CDR3: CASSSQGNGANVLTF. In DNA, the CDR3 is TGTGCCAGCAGCTCCCAGGGAAATGGGGCCAACGTCCTGACTTTC.

By proportion, this clonotype is medium-sized. The genes are TRBV2 and TRBJ1-1; D uncertain. This CDR3 is 14 amino acids long. Germline V gives CDR1 SNHLY, CDR2 FYNNEI. The V and J ends lost 5 bases and 0 bases respectively, with 10 bases between them. CDR3 DNA: TGTGCCAGCAGTCCGGACGGCTTGAACACTGAAGCTTTCTTT. This gives the protein CASSPDGLNTEAFF.

By share, this clonotype counts as medium-sized. J is TRBJ2-3 and V is TRBV24-1; TRBD1 is a possible D gene (5 bases). The CDR3 sequence is 14 residues long. From germline, CDR1 is KGHDR and CDR2 SFDVKD. The V gene lost 5 bases and the J gene lost 3 bases, with 11 bases spanning the gap. The CDR3 loop reads CATSGGATTDTQYF. In nucleotides, the CDR3 is TGTGCCACCAGTGGTGGGGCCACAACAGATACGCAGTATTTT.

By sample share, this clonotype is medium-sized. This chain uses TRBV20-1 with TRBJ2-1, with 10 bases matching TRBD1. The CDR3 covers 17 residues. V shed 4 bases, J shed 1 base, and the junction held 10 bases outside the gene matches. Looked up from germline, CDR1 is DFQATT and CDR2 is SNEGSKA (reference sequence). This CDR3 is CSATGQGLGGSYNEQFF. CDR3 nucleotides: TGCAGTGCTACGGGACAGGGGTTGGGAGGGTCCTACAATGAGCAGTTCTTC.

The chain recombines TRBV6-2 or TRBV6-3 with TRBJ1-2; possible D gene TRBD1, 6 bases. The V gene's germline CDR1 is MNHEY and CDR2 SVGEGT. The CDR3 is 14 residues long. Trimming left V 4 bases short and J 3 bases short, with 12 bases between. The CDR3 DNA follows: TGTGCCAGCAGTTCCCGACAGGCCTACTATGGCTACACCTTC. This codes for CASSSRQAYYGYTF.

J is TRBJ2-5 and V is TRBV7-2; a possible D gene is TRBD2 (7 bases). The V end lost 11 bases, the J end lost 7 bases, and 29 bases lay between the germline ends. The CDR3 runs 16 residues. Germline CDR1 reads SGHTA; CDR2 reads FQGNSA. Here the CDR3 reads CARSLRGGGSPGTQYF. The CDR3 bases are TGTGCCCGAAGCTTAAGGGGGGGCGGGAGTCCGGGGACCCAGTACTTC.

This clonotype was observed once. A much larger clonotype is one base distant, so this may be a read error. The J gene is TRBJ2-5, the V gene TRBV10-3; possible D gene TRBD1, 6 bases. Per the germline V gene, CDR1 is ENHRY and CDR2 is SYGVKD. The V end was cut by 0 bases, the J end by 4 bases, with 12 bases between. CDR3 length: 15 amino acids. The CDR3 DNA follows: TGTGCCATCAGTGAGTCGTGGACAGTGCGAGAGACCCAGTACTTC. Amino acids: CAISESWTVRETQYF.

V and J are TRBV7-9 and TRBJ2-5; the D is unclear. Germline loops: CDR1 SEHNR, CDR2 FQNEAQ (reference sequence). V was cut by 7 bases and J by 3 bases, with 18 bases left in between. This CDR3 region has 15 residues. CDR3: CASIPPAAREETQYF. DNA for the CDR3: TGTGCCAGCATCCCTCCGGCGGCTCGGGAAGAGACCCAGTACTTC. The full variable domain, rest sourced from reference TRBV7-9 and TRBJ2-5, is DTGVSQNPRHKITKRGQNVTFRCDPISEHNRLYWYRQTLGQGPEFLTYFQNEAQLEKSRLLSDRFSAERPKGSFSTLEIQRTEQGDSAMYLCASIPPAAREETQYFGPGTRLLVL.

Only a few counts were recorded for this clonotype. A much larger clone differs from this one at a single base, so this may be a read error. The chain has TRBV28 and TRBJ1-5; 8 bases match TRBD1. The CDR3 totals 15 residues. In germline, CDR1 is MDHEN, CDR2 SYDVKM. V was pared by 6 bases and J by 6 bases, with 10 bases of the junction left unmatched. CDR3 residues: CASSPGQGEFQPQHF. As DNA, the CDR3 is TGTGCCAGCAGCCCTGGACAGGGTGAATTTCAGCCCCAGCATTTT.

This clonotype was found a few times. CDR3 in DNA: TGCGCCAGCAGCTTGGCGCAGGGGACCTATGGCTACACCTTC. Protein: CASSLAQGTYGYTF. The chain has TRBV5-1 and TRBJ1-2, with D tentatively TRBD1 (6 bases). There are 14 residues in the CDR3. Germline V lookup: CDR1 SGHRS, CDR2 YFSETQ. Between the trimmed V and J ends, which lost 0 bases and 4 bases, there was a span of 10 bases. Drawing the rest from reference TRBV5-1 and TRBJ1-2, the complete variable domain is KAGVTQTPRYLIKTRGQQVTLSCSPISGHRSVSWYQQTPGQGLQFLFEYFSETQRNKGNFPGRFSGRQFSNSRSEMNVSTLELGDSALYLCASSLAQGTYGYTFGSGTRLTVV.

This clonotype is labeled as medium-sized. The rearrangement uses TRBV5-5 and TRBJ2-7; D perhaps matches TRBD2 (6 bases). With 3 bases removed from V and 5 bases from J, the gap between germline ends came to 21 bases. The CDR3 has 16 amino acids. CDR1 is SGHKS and CDR2 is YYEKEE in the germline V gene (reference sequence). The chain's CDR3 is CASSSIITELADEQYF. For the CDR3, the DNA is TGTGCCAGCAGCTCCATAATAACGGAACTAGCAGACGAGCAGTACTTC.